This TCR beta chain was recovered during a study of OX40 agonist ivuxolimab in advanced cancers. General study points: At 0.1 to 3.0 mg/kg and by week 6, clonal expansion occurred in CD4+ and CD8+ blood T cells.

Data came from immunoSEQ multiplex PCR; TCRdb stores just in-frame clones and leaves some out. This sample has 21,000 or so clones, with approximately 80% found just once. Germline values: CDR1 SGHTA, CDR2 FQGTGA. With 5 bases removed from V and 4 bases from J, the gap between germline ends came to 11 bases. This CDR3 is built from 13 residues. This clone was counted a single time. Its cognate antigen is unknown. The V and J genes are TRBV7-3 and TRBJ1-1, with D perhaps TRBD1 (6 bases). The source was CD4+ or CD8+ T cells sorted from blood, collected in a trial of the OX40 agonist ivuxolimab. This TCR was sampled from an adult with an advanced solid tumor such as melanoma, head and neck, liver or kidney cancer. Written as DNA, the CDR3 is TGTGCCAGCAGCCAACAGGGTGGCACTGAAGCTTTCTTT. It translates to CASSQQGGTEAFF. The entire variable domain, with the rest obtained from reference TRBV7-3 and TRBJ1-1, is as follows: GAGVSQTPSNKVTEKGKYVELRCDPISGHTALYWYRQSLGQGPEFLIYFQGTGAADDSGLPNDRFFAVRPEGSVSTLKIQRTERGDSAVYLCASSQQGGTEAFFGQGTRLTVV.